Listed below are T cell receptor beta chains from one sample, sequenced in a study of blood T cell repertoires in COVID-19. Sequenced by immunoSEQ multiplex PCR; TCRdb stores in-frame clones only, minus some. The repertoire has approximately 250,000 clones, around four fifths of them found once; the top ten carry roughly 4%. Sequencing was performed on peripheral blood. These receptors were obtained from a man aged 50 or older with acute or convalescent COVID-19. Each CDR3 is given with its conserved first and last residue. D genes are given only for firm matches. Not all rows give a size; the values are once, few, many and, for expanded clones, a class.

J gene: TRBJ2-7
D gene: NA
V gene: TRBV29-1
clone size: NA
CDR3 length: 14
CDR3 protein: CSVEDTPDSYEQYF
CDR3 DNA: TGCAGCGTTGAAGATACCCCAGATTCCTACGAGCAGTACTTC

J gene: TRBJ2-4
D gene: TRBD2
V gene: TRBV27
clone size: NA
CDR3 length: 20
CDR3 protein: CASSPRPGLAGDLAKNIQYF
CDR3 DNA: TGTGCCAGCAGTCCCCGTCCGGGACTAGCGGGGGACCTAGCCAAAAACATTCAGTACTTC

J gene: TRBJ2-1
D gene: NA
V gene: TRBV14
clone size: NA
CDR3 length: 15
CDR3 protein: CASSIIDRNYNEQFF
CDR3 DNA: TGTGCCAGCAGTATCATCGACAGAAACTACAATGAGCAGTTCTTC

J gene: TRBJ2-7
D gene: TRBD2
V gene: TRBV18
clone size: NA
CDR3 length: 16
CDR3 protein: CASSPGTSGSRLEQYF
CDR3 DNA: TGTGCCAGCTCACCAGGGACTAGCGGGAGTCGTCTCGAGCAGTACTTC

J gene: TRBJ2-1
D gene: TRBD1
V gene: TRBV27
clone size: NA
CDR3 length: 14
CDR3 protein: CASSVRTGHNEQFF
CDR3 DNA: TGTGCCAGCAGTGTAAGGACAGGCCACAATGAGCAGTTCTTC

J gene: TRBJ2-5
D gene: TRBD2
V gene: TRBV11-3
clone size: NA
CDR3 length: 17
CDR3 protein: CASGSPFSGGSQETQYF
CDR3 DNA: TGTGCCAGCGGAAGTCCGTTTAGCGGGGGGTCTCAAGAGACCCAGTACTTC

J gene: TRBJ2-7
D gene: TRBD1
V gene: TRBV11-2
clone size: NA
CDR3 length: 14
CDR3 protein: CASSPLGQGYEQYF
CDR3 DNA: TGTGCCAGCAGCCCCTTGGGACAGGGTTACGAGCAGTACTTC

J gene: TRBJ1-5
D gene: TRBD1
V gene: TRBV28
clone size: NA
CDR3 length: 14
CDR3 protein: CASSAGTGVEPQHF
CDR3 DNA: TGTGCCAGCAGCGCCGGGACAGGGGTTGAGCCCCAGCATTTT

J gene: TRBJ2-2
D gene: TRBD1
V gene: TRBV7-3
clone size: NA
CDR3 length: 14
CDR3 protein: CASSFDRGRGELFF
CDR3 DNA: TGTGCCAGCAGCTTCGACAGGGGACGGGGGGAGCTGTTTTTT

J gene: TRBJ2-7
D gene: NA
V gene: TRBV18
clone size: NA
CDR3 length: 11
CDR3 protein: CASSLSYEQYF
CDR3 DNA: TGTGCCAGCTCCCTCTCCTACGAGCAGTACTTC

J gene: TRBJ2-1
D gene: TRBD2
V gene: TRBV19
clone size: NA
CDR3 length: 16
CDR3 protein: CASSIRSGRGELGQFF
CDR3 DNA: TGTGCCAGTAGTATTAGGAGCGGGAGAGGGGAGTTAGGGCAGTTCTTC

J gene: TRBJ2-5
D gene: NA
V gene: TRBV2
clone size: NA
CDR3 length: 13
CDR3 protein: CASSDRTGGTQYF
CDR3 DNA: TGTGCCAGCAGTGATCGGACCGGGGGGACCCAGTACTTC

J gene: TRBJ2-1
D gene: TRBD2
V gene: TRBV6-1
clone size: NA
CDR3 length: 15
CDR3 protein: CASSEAGGTYNEQFF
CDR3 DNA: TGTGCCAGCAGTGAAGCGGGGGGGACCTACAATGAGCAGTTCTTC

J gene: TRBJ2-3
D gene: NA
V gene: TRBV12-3/TRBV12-4
clone size: once
CDR3 length: 13
CDR3 protein: CASTREPGDTQYF
CDR3 DNA: TGTGCCAGCACTCGGGAGCCAGGGGATACGCAGTATTTT

J gene: TRBJ1-4
D gene: NA
V gene: TRBV19
clone size: NA
CDR3 length: 14
CDR3 protein: CASSRASTNEKLFF
CDR3 DNA: TGTGCCAGTAGTAGGGCCTCAACTAATGAAAAACTGTTTTTT

J gene: TRBJ1-4
D gene: NA
V gene: TRBV19
clone size: NA
CDR3 length: 16
CDR3 protein: CASSIMVRRANEKLFF
CDR3 DNA: TGTGCCAGTAGTATAATGGTCCGGCGGGCTAATGAAAAACTGTTTTTT

J gene: TRBJ1-6
D gene: NA
V gene: TRBV6-4
clone size: few
CDR3 length: 14
CDR3 protein: CASSAQGISSPLHF
CDR3 DNA: TGTGCCAGCAGTGCCCAGGGAATCAGCTCACCCCTCCACTTT

J gene: TRBJ2-7
D gene: TRBD2
V gene: TRBV30
clone size: NA
CDR3 length: 14
CDR3 protein: CAWSPGLVSYEQYF
CDR3 DNA: TGTGCCTGGAGCCCGGGACTAGTATCGTACGAGCAGTACTTC

J gene: TRBJ1-6
D gene: TRBD1
V gene: TRBV6-2/TRBV6-3
clone size: few
CDR3 length: 15
CDR3 protein: CASSPAGTVGSPLHF
CDR3 DNA: TGTGCCAGCAGTCCCGCCGGGACAGTAGGATCACCCCTCCACTTT

J gene: TRBJ2-3
D gene: NA
V gene: TRBV6-6
clone size: NA
CDR3 length: 14
CDR3 protein: CASSSPRRADTQYF
CDR3 DNA: TGTGCCAGCAGTTCACCCCGGCGGGCAGATACGCAGTATTTT

J gene: TRBJ2-3
D gene: TRBD1
V gene: TRBV7-9
clone size: NA
CDR3 length: 14
CDR3 protein: CASSLGQGLDTQYF
CDR3 DNA: TGTGCCAGCAGCCTGGGACAGGGGTTAGATACGCAGTATTTT

J gene: TRBJ1-2
D gene: TRBD1
V gene: TRBV19
clone size: NA
CDR3 length: 12
CDR3 protein: CASSRQGGGYTF
CDR3 DNA: TGTGCCAGTAGTCGACAGGGTGGTGGCTACACCTTC

J gene: TRBJ1-1
D gene: NA
V gene: TRBV6-5
clone size: NA
CDR3 length: 13
CDR3 protein: CASSYRRGGEAFF
CDR3 DNA: TGTGCCAGCAGTTACCGTAGGGGTGGTGAAGCTTTCTTT

J gene: TRBJ1-2
D gene: TRBD1
V gene: TRBV9
clone size: NA
CDR3 length: 14
CDR3 protein: CASSAGQLHYGYTF
CDR3 DNA: TGTGCCAGCAGCGCGGGACAGCTACACTATGGCTACACCTTC

J gene: TRBJ2-1
D gene: TRBD2
V gene: TRBV2
clone size: NA
CDR3 length: 14
CDR3 protein: CASNDRPGGNEQFF
CDR3 DNA: TGTGCCAGCAACGACCGCCCGGGGGGCAATGAGCAGTTCTTC

J gene: TRBJ1-5
D gene: TRBD1
V gene: TRBV6-5
clone size: NA
CDR3 length: 16
CDR3 protein: CASSYTGTVSNQPQHF
CDR3 DNA: TGTGCCAGCAGTTACACCGGGACAGTTAGCAATCAGCCCCAGCATTTT

J gene: TRBJ1-2
D gene: TRBD1
V gene: TRBV28
clone size: NA
CDR3 length: 15
CDR3 protein: CASSPSGQGVYGYTF
CDR3 DNA: TGTGCCAGCAGTCCCTCGGGACAGGGGGTCTATGGCTACACCTTC

J gene: TRBJ2-1
D gene: NA
V gene: TRBV13
clone size: NA
CDR3 length: 12
CDR3 protein: CASSTQHNEQFF
CDR3 DNA: TGTGCCAGCAGCACACAGCACAATGAGCAGTTCTTC

J gene: TRBJ2-3
D gene: TRBD2
V gene: TRBV6-1
clone size: few
CDR3 length: 16
CDR3 protein: CASSVHSGTSTDTQYF
CDR3 DNA: TGTGCCAGCAGTGTTCATAGCGGGACGAGCACAGATACGCAGTATTTT

J gene: TRBJ1-1
D gene: NA
V gene: TRBV27
clone size: NA
CDR3 length: 14
CDR3 protein: CASSHRTRDTEAFF
CDR3 DNA: TGTGCCAGCAGCCACCGGACGCGGGACACTGAAGCTTTCTTT

J gene: TRBJ2-3
D gene: TRBD2
V gene: TRBV5-1
clone size: NA
CDR3 length: 16
CDR3 protein: CASRPTTSGGTDTQYF
CDR3 DNA: TGCGCCAGCAGACCTACGACTAGCGGGGGCACAGATACGCAGTATTTT

J gene: TRBJ2-7
D gene: TRBD2
V gene: TRBV30
clone size: NA
CDR3 length: 14
CDR3 protein: CAWSWSGGSYEQYF
CDR3 DNA: TGTGCCTGGAGTTGGAGCGGGGGTTCCTACGAGCAGTACTTC

J gene: TRBJ1-6
D gene: TRBD1
V gene: TRBV6-1
clone size: NA
CDR3 length: 16
CDR3 protein: CASSEATGDFGSPLHF
CDR3 DNA: TGTGCCAGCAGTGAAGCGACAGGGGACTTTGGGTCACCCCTCCACTTT

J gene: TRBJ2-3
D gene: TRBD1
V gene: TRBV15
clone size: once
CDR3 length: 15
CDR3 protein: CATGNRGLISDTQYF
CDR3 DNA: TGTGCCACCGGCAACAGGGGGCTGATCTCAGATACGCAGTATTTT

J gene: TRBJ1-1
D gene: NA
V gene: TRBV11-2
clone size: few
CDR3 length: 12
CDR3 protein: CAIKLGAAEAFF
CDR3 DNA: TGTGCCATCAAGCTAGGCGCGGCTGAAGCTTTCTTT

J gene: TRBJ2-2
D gene: NA
V gene: TRBV28
clone size: NA
CDR3 length: 15
CDR3 protein: CASSSPGANTGELFF
CDR3 DNA: TGTGCCAGCAGCTCGCCAGGGGCGAACACCGGGGAGCTGTTTTTT

J gene: TRBJ2-2
D gene: TRBD1
V gene: TRBV18
clone size: NA
CDR3 length: 14
CDR3 protein: CASSSTGGTGELFF
CDR3 DNA: TGTGCCAGCTCATCTACAGGGGGCACCGGGGAGCTGTTTTTT

J gene: TRBJ2-7
D gene: NA
V gene: TRBV5-1
clone size: few
CDR3 length: 14
CDR3 protein: CASSLGRESYEQYF
CDR3 DNA: TGCGCCAGCAGCTTGGGTCGGGAGTCCTACGAGCAGTACTTC

J gene: TRBJ2-1
D gene: TRBD2
V gene: TRBV5-1
clone size: NA
CDR3 length: 17
CDR3 protein: CASSGTSGRHDYNEQFF
CDR3 DNA: TGCGCCAGCAGTGGGACTAGCGGGAGACACGACTACAATGAGCAGTTCTTC

J gene: TRBJ2-3
D gene: TRBD1
V gene: TRBV10-3
clone size: NA
CDR3 length: 13
CDR3 protein: CANGDRRTDTQYF
CDR3 DNA: TGTGCCAACGGGGACAGACGCACAGATACGCAGTATTTT